This passage covers 31 T cell receptor beta chains from one sample sequenced in a study of blood T cells in healthy people across ages. The authors ran a second PCR of 7 to 11 cycles using a sample-barcoded 5' primer and a J-beta primer mix. TCRdb passed the 5' RACE reads through MiXCR, listing each CDR3 protein once. The sample lists some 1.7 million distinct CDR3 sequences; 28% were seen once. Sequenced material: blood. These receptor sequences come from a woman aged 25 to 39 in good health.

This clonotype was counted ten times or more. V and J are TRBV20-1 and TRBJ2-5; TRBD1 is a possible D gene (6 bases). V lost 6 bases and J lost 11, with 19 bases in between. The CDR3 contains 12 residues. Germline values: CDR1 DFQATT, CDR2 SNEGSKA (reference sequence). CDR3 in amino acids: CSAPKQGREQYF. CDR3 nucleotides: TGCAGTGCCCCCAAACAGGGAAGAGAGCAGTACTTC.

The gene calls are TRBV10-3 and TRBJ1-1; D perhaps matches TRBD1 (5 bases). V gave up 2 bases and J gave up 0 bases, with 10 bases separating them. The CDR3 sequence is 15 residues long. The germline V gene encodes CDR1 ENHRY and CDR2 SYGVKD. CDR3: CAISELGTMNTEAFF. CDR3 in DNA: TGTGCCATCAGTGAGCTCGGGACCATGAACACTGAAGCTTTCTTT.

Ten or more counts support this clonotype. The chain uses TRBV20-1 and TRBJ2-1, with 12 bases matching TRBD2. Trimming at V came to 3 bases and at J to 7 bases, leaving 7 bases not matched to a gene. The CDR3 sequence is 15 residues long. The V gene's germline CDR1 is DFQATT and CDR2 SNEGSKA (reference sequence). CDR3 sequence: CSASPLAGGRNEQFF. CDR3 DNA sequence: TGCAGTGCTAGCCCACTAGCGGGGGGTCGGAATGAGCAGTTCTTC.

Only one count was recorded for this clonotype. This chain connects TRBV7-8 to TRBJ1-1, with D perhaps matching TRBD1 (5 bases). CDR1 and CDR2 from the germline V gene are SGHVS and FQNEAQ. The V end was cut by 1 base, the J end by 6 bases, with 9 bases between. The CDR3 contains 13 residues. This CDR3 is CASSLGRVPEAFF. In DNA form, the CDR3 reads TGTGCCAGCAGCTTAGGCAGGGTGCCTGAAGCTTTCTTT.

This clonotype occurred a few times. The chain recombines TRBV7-2 with TRBJ2-1; the D gene could be TRBD1 or TRBD2 (5 bases each). V gave up 1 base and J gave up 4 bases, with 11 bases separating them. CDR3 length: 15 amino acids. The germline V gene encodes CDR1 SGHTA and CDR2 FQGNSA. CDR3 sequence reads: CASSLDGTLYNEQFF. The CDR3 DNA sequence: TGTGCCAGCAGCTTAGACGGGACCCTATACAATGAGCAGTTCTTC.

The chain carries TRBV12-3 or TRBV12-4 and TRBJ2-2; no definite D call. The length of the CDR3 is 13 residues. V shed 6 bases and J shed 0 bases, with 5 bases lying between them. In nucleotides, the CDR3 is TGTGCCAGCAGGGTCACGAACACCGGGGAGCTGTTTTTT. Translating it yields CASRVTNTGELFF.

V gene TRBV29-1 combines with J gene TRBJ2-3; TRBD2 agrees at 8 bases. This CDR3 is built from 16 residues. After removal of 7 bases from V and 3 bases from J, the junction contained 15 bases not matched to a gene. The germline V gene has CDR1 SQVTM and CDR2 ANQGSEA. The CDR3, as DNA: TGCAGCGGTGGGGGCGGGGGGCCAATGAAGACAGATACGCAGTATTTT. This encodes CSGGGGGPMKTDTQYF.

The genes are TRBV9 and TRBJ1-1; D uncertain. The germline V and J ends were trimmed by 1 base and 4 bases, with 11 bases remaining between them. Germline V lookup: CDR1 SGDLS, CDR2 YYNGEE. The CDR3 runs 14 residues. CDR3 residues: CASSVIPVATEAFF. The CDR3, as DNA: TGTGCCAGCAGCGTAATCCCCGTGGCCACTGAAGCTTTCTTT.

This clonotype was picked up a small number of times. The V and J genes are TRBV2 and TRBJ2-1; weak D call: TRBD1 (6 bases). The germline V gene encodes CDR1 SNHLY and CDR2 FYNNEI. Trimming cost V 8 bases and J 5 bases, with 19 bases left between them. CDR3 size: 15 residues. CDR3 in amino acids: CASCPDRRLNNEQFF. The DNA for the CDR3 is TGTGCCAGCTGTCCCGACAGGAGACTAAACAATGAGCAGTTCTTC.

The V call is TRBV20-1, the J call TRBJ2-1, with 10 nucleotides matching TRBD2. The V segment lost 5 bases and the J segment 8 bases; nucleotides outside the gene matches: 9. In germline, CDR1 is DFQATT, CDR2 SNEGSKA (reference sequence). CDR3 size: 14 residues. This CDR3 is CSAEAGGYEDEQFF. The CDR3, as DNA: TGCAGTGCTGAAGCGGGGGGGTACGAGGATGAGCAGTTCTTC.

This chain connects TRBV12-3 or TRBV12-4 to TRBJ1-4, with D possibly matching TRBD1 (6 bases). The CDR3 runs 15 residues. Deletions cut 6 bases from V and 7 bases from J, with 18 bases between. The CDR3 DNA reads TGTGCCAGCAGCCGAGGACAGAATGATGGTGAAAAACTGTTTTTT. The encoded protein is CASSRGQNDGEKLFF.

The rearrangement links TRBV5-1 to TRBJ1-2; perhaps TRBD1 as D (5 bases). Trimming removed 0 bases from V and 8 bases from J, with 14 bases in between. Germline assignment: CDR1 SGHRS and CDR2 YFSETQ. The CDR3 length is 14 residues. In DNA, the CDR3 is TGCGCCAGCAGCTTGGGTGCCAGGGTCGAAGGCTACACCTTC. This codes for CASSLGARVEGYTF.

Points on this clonotype: At one boundary the junction diverges from the germline segment, which might be a read error. The chain joins TRBV6-1 to TRBJ2-1; TRBD1 is a possible D gene (6 bases). CDR3 length equals 15 residues. Germline V gene lookup returns CDR1 MNHNS and CDR2 SASEGT. The CDR3 here is CANSVPGHSYNEQFF. The DNA of the CDR3 is TGTGCCAACAGTGTCCCGGGACACTCCTACAATGAGCAGTTCTTC.

The chain recombines TRBV10-3 with TRBJ1-1; no clear D gene. The CDR3 loop spans 13 amino acids. CDR1 and CDR2 (germline): ENHRY, SYGVKD. V was clipped by 8 bases and J by 4 bases, with 14 bases between them. The CDR3 DNA is TGTGCCATCCTTGGGCCACTGGGCACTGAAGCTTTCTTT. It yields the protein CAILGPLGTEAFF.

V gene TRBV2 combines with J gene TRBJ2-2; TRBD2 matches 7 bases. This CDR3 contains 15 residues. Germline assignment: CDR1 SNHLY and CDR2 FYNNEI. V was clipped by 7 bases and J by 3 bases; unmatched bases: 8. In nucleotides, the CDR3 is TGTGCCAGCACCGACAGCGGGATAGACACCGGGGAGCTGTTTTTT. Protein: CASTDSGIDTGELFF. Supplemented by reference TRBV2 and TRBJ2-2, the full variable domain reads EPEVTQTPSHQVTQMGQEVILRCVPISNHLYFYWYRQILGQKVEFLVSFYNNEISEKSEIFDDQFSVERPDGSNFTLKIRSTKLEDSAMYFCASTDSGIDTGELFFGEGSRLTVL.

In the case of this clonotype: One end of the junction fails to match germline, which may point to a read error. The chain links TRBV7-3 to TRBJ2-7; 8 bases are shared with TRBD1. Germline CDR1 and CDR2: SGHTA and FQGTGA. The CDR3 has 13 residues. The CDR3 DNA reads TGTACCAGCAGCCTAGGACAGGGTTACGAGCAGTACTTC. Protein sequence: CTSSLGQGYEQYF. Combining the CDR3 with reference TRBV7-3 and TRBJ2-7 gives the whole variable domain GAGVSQTPSNKVTEKGKYVELRCDPISGHTALYWYRQSLGQGPEFLIYFQGTGAADDSGLPNDRFFAVRPEGSVSTLKIQRTERGDSAVYLCTSSLGQGYEQYFGPGTRLTVT.

V gene TRBV29-1 combines with J gene TRBJ2-5, with a tentative D call TRBD1 (6 bases). The CDR3 is made up of 13 amino acids. V shed 7 bases and J shed 4 bases, with 16 bases lying between them. Germline CDR1 SQVTM, CDR2 ANQGSEA. CDR3 protein: CSAPGQIAETQYF. Written as DNA, the CDR3 is TGCAGCGCACCAGGACAGATTGCAGAGACCCAGTACTTC.

CDR3 amino acids: CASSYSRITQYF. The CDR3 DNA reads as TGTGCCAGCAGTTACTCGAGGATTACGCAGTATTTT. This chain joins TRBV6-6 and TRBJ2-3; D is ambiguous. CDR1 MNHNY and CDR2 SVGAGI come from the germline V gene (reference sequence). This CDR3 spans 12 amino acids. Between the trimmed V and J ends, which lost 0 bases and 8 bases, there was a span of 6 bases.

CDR3 sequence (DNA): TGTGCCAGCGCCCGAGGGCAGATCTACGAGCAGTACTTC. Translation gives CASARGQIYEQYF. The V and J genes are TRBV5-4 and TRBJ2-7; weak D call: TRBD2 (5 bases). Trimming stripped 7 bases from V and 3 bases from J, with 14 bases between. Germline assignment: CDR1 SGHNT and CDR2 YYREEE (reference sequence). The CDR3 extends over 13 amino acids. The full variable domain, rest sourced from reference TRBV5-4 and TRBJ2-7, is ETGVTQSPTHLIKTRGQQVTLRCSSQSGHNTVSWYQQALGQGPQFIFQYYREEENGRGNFPPRFSGLQFPNYSSELNVNALELDDSALYLCASARGQIYEQYFGPGTRLTVT.

The J gene is TRBJ1-5, the V gene TRBV5-6; no reliable D call. CDR1 is SGHDT, CDR2 YYEEEE, per germline. Trimming took off 0 bases at V and 4 bases at J, with 8 bases between the two ends. The CDR3 length is 14 residues. CDR3 in DNA: TGTGCCAGCAGCTTGGAGGCGGGGAATCAGCCCCAGCATTTT. Its protein is CASSLEAGNQPQHF.

There are many counts of this clonotype. This chain joins TRBV7-9 and TRBJ2-5, with a tentative D call TRBD2 (6 bases). CDR3 length equals 15 residues. Trimming took off 8 bases at V and 2 bases at J, with 18 bases between the two ends. Germline V gives CDR1 SEHNR, CDR2 FQNEAQ (reference sequence). The CDR3 protein is CASAYGEAIQETQYF. CDR3 DNA: TGTGCCAGCGCCTACGGGGAGGCTATACAAGAGACCCAGTACTTC.

The table lists this clonotype with many counts. J is TRBJ1-1 and V is TRBV6-2 or TRBV6-3, with D possibly matching TRBD1 (6 bases). V was shortened by 6 bases and J by 1 base, with 9 bases between the two germline ends. CDR3 length equals 13 residues. Germline-derived CDR1 and CDR2 are MNHEY and SVGEGT. CDR3 sequence (DNA): TGTGCCAGCAGGCGACAGGAGAACACTGAAGCTTTCTTT. Translation gives CASRRQENTEAFF.

This clonotype showed up just a few times. The V call is TRBV12-3 or TRBV12-4, the J call TRBJ2-7; unclear D gene. Trimming took 5 bases from V and 2 from J, leaving 10 bases between them. This CDR3 has 13 amino acids. The CDR3 region has the DNA TGTGCCAGCAGTGAAGAACGGACCTACGAGCAGTACTTC. Translation gives CASSEERTYEQYF.

This clonotype was picked up many times. The chain links TRBV5-1 to TRBJ2-1, with TRBD2 identical over 12 bases. Per the germline V gene, CDR1 is SGHRS and CDR2 is YFSETQ. This CDR3 is 16 amino acids long. Unmatched junction bases numbered 2, after V lost 4 bases and J lost 0 bases. The CDR3 DNA reads as TGCGCCAGCAGCCAGACTAGCGGGAGCTCCTACAATGAGCAGTTCTTC. It translates to CASSQTSGSSYNEQFF.

This clonotype appeared many times. J is TRBJ2-1 and V is TRBV20-1; TRBD2 aligns across 14 bases. The CDR3 totals 14 residues. The V gene's germline CDR1 is DFQATT and CDR2 SNEGSKA (reference sequence). V was clipped by 6 bases and J by 4 bases; unmatched bases: 2. The chain's CDR3 is CSAGTSGGYNEQFF. The DNA for the CDR3 is TGCAGTGCCGGGACTAGCGGGGGATACAATGAGCAGTTCTTC.

This chain joins TRBV20-1 and TRBJ1-1; 8 nucleotides line up with TRBD1. CDR3 length: 17 residues. Per the germline V gene, CDR1 is DFQATT and CDR2 is SNEGSKA (reference sequence). Germline trimming cut 5 bases from V and 4 bases from J; bases unmatched to any gene: 18. Here the CDR3 reads CSARPPTGADVGTEAFF. For the CDR3, the DNA is TGCAGTGCTCGACCCCCGACAGGGGCGGACGTGGGCACTGAAGCTTTCTTT.

This chain links TRBV6-2 or TRBV6-3 with TRBJ2-7; a weak D match, TRBD2 (6 bases). V gave up 6 bases and J gave up 6 bases, with 21 bases separating them. The CDR3 has 15 amino acids. CDR1 MNHEY and CDR2 SVGEGT come from the germline V gene. The CDR3 spells CASSTAGSTQSEQYF. CDR3 nucleotides: TGTGCCAGCAGCACCGCGGGAAGTACTCAGTCCGAGCAGTACTTC.

The V gene is TRBV7-9, the J gene TRBJ1-1; a possible D gene is TRBD1 (5 bases). This CDR3 comprises 16 residues. The V gene's germline CDR1 is SEHNR and CDR2 FQNEAQ (reference sequence). Trimming removed 5 bases at V and 11 bases at J, with 27 bases between. The CDR3 region has the DNA TGTGCCAGCAGCCTAACCACCGAACCGGGACGCACTGCGGCTTTCTTT. Encoded protein: CASSLTTEPGRTAAFF. Using reference TRBV7-9 and TRBJ1-1 for the parts outside the CDR3, the full variable domain is DTGVSQNPRHKITKRGQNVTFRCDPISEHNRLYWYRQTLGQGPEFLTYFQNEAQLEKSRLLSDRFSAERPKGSFSTLEIQRTEQGDSAMYLCASSLTTEPGRTAAFFGQGTRLTVV.

This rearrangement joins TRBV11-2 to TRBJ2-1; D is perhaps TRBD2 (5 bases). The V and J ends lost 4 bases and 7 bases respectively, with 11 bases between them. CDR3 length: 13 amino acids. The germline V gene has CDR1 SGHAT and CDR2 FQNNGV. The CDR3 here is CASSWFPGNEQFF. CDR3 bases: TGTGCCAGCAGCTGGTTCCCGGGGAATGAGCAGTTCTTC.

The V gene is TRBV5-5, the J gene TRBJ2-3; no definite D call. Deletions cut 1 base from V and 6 bases from J, with 9 bases between. CDR3 size: 13 residues. CDR1 is SGHKS and CDR2 is YYEKEE in the germline V gene (reference sequence). In DNA, the CDR3 is TGTGCCAGCAGCTTGAAGACGGATGATACGCAGTATTTT. Its translation is CASSLKTDDTQYF.

This sequence joins TRBV5-6 and TRBJ2-1, with no clear D. The CDR3 consists of 13 residues. Trimming took 0 bases from V and 6 from J, leaving 7 bases between them. The germline CDR1 and CDR2 sequences are SGHDT and YYEEEE. The CDR3 DNA reads TGTGCCAGCAGCTTGGGAGATCCCAATGAGCAGTTCTTC. Amino acid sequence: CASSLGDPNEQFF.